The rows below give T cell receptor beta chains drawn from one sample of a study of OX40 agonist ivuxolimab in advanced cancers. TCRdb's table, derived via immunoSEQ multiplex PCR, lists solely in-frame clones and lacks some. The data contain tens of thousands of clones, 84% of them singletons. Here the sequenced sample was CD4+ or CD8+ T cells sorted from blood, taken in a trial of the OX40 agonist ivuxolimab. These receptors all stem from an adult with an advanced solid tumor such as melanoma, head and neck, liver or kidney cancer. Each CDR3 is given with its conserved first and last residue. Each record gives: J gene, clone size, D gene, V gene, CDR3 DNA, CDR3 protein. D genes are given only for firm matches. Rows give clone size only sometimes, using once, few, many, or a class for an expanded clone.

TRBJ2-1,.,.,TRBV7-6,TGTGCCAGCAGCTCGGGACCGTCGACAGCCTCCTACAATGAGCAGTTCTTC,CASSSGPSTASYNEQFF
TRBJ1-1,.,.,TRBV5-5,TGTGCCAGCAGGGATGAACCGGGACGGACGAACACTGAAGCTTTCTTT,CASRDEPGRTNTEAFF
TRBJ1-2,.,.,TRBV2,TGTGCCAGCAGTGAGGAGTTAATCTATGGCTACACCTTC,CASSEELIYGYTF
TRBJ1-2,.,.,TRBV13,TGTGCCAGCAGCTTAGGACAGGGCAACTATGGCTACACCTTC,CASSLGQGNYGYTF
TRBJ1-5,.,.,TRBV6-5,TGTGCCAGCAACCGGGGCAAAGGGAGCAATCAGCCCCAGCATTTT,CASNRGKGSNQPQHF
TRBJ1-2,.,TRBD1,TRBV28,TGTGCCAGCAGACCAATTCGGGGCAGGGGGCAATTTGGCTACACCTTC,CASRPIRGRGQFGYTF
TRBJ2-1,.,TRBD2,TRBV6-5,TGTGCCAGCCAGGGACTAGCGGGAGTAGGTGAGCAGTTCTTC,CASQGLAGVGEQFF
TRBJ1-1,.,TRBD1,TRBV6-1,TGTGCCAGCACCATACAGGGGGGATACACTGAAGCTTTCTTT,CASTIQGGYTEAFF
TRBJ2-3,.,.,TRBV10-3,TGTGCCATCAGTGGGGGAAGCACAGATACGCAGTATTTT,CAISGGSTDTQYF
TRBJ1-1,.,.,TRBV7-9,TGTGCCAGCAGCTCGAGGGGGACTGAAGCTTTCTTT,CASSSRGTEAFF
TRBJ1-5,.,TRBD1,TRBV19,TGTGCCAGTAGTATATGGGACAGTGATCAGCCCCAGCATTTT,CASSIWDSDQPQHF
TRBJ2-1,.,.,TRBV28,TGTGCCAGCGGACAAACCGGGACCATATACAATGAGCAGTTCTTC,CASGQTGTIYNEQFF
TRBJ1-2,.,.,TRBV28,TGTGCCAGCAGCGGACAGAACTATGGCTACACCTTC,CASSGQNYGYTF
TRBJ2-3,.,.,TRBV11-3,TGTGCCAGCAGCTTGGGGGCGGATACGCAGTATTTT,CASSLGADTQYF
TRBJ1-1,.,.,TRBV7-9,TGTGCCAGCAGCTTAGCGTCCCGGACCGCAAGTCGGTACACTGAAGCTTTCTTT,CASSLASRTASRYTEAFF
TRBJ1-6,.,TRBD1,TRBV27,TGTGCCAGCAGTTGGGACAGGGAGGCTTCACCCCTCCACTTT,CASSWDREASPLHF
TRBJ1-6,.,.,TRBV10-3,TGTGCCATCAGTGAGGGCAGGGGTTATAATTCACCCCTCCACTTT,CAISEGRGYNSPLHF
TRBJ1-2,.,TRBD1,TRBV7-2,TGTGCCAGCAGCTTAGTGACAGGGGGGAACTATGGCTACACCTTC,CASSLVTGGNYGYTF
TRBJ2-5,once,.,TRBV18,TGTGCCAGCTCACTGGGGGTACAAGAGACCCAGTACTTC,CASSLGVQETQYF
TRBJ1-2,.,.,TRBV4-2,TGTGCCAGCAGCGGGGGGGGGAAGAACTATGGCTACACCTTC,CASSGGGKNYGYTF
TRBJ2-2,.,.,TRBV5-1,TGCGCCAGCAGCTACTCATTGGCGGCCGGGGAGCTGTTTTTT,CASSYSLAAGELFF
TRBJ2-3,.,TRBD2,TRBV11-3,TGTGCCAGCAGCTCACTTGGGCTAGCGGGAGGGAACACAGATACGCAGTATTTT,CASSSLGLAGGNTDTQYF
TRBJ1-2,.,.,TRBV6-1,TGTGCCAGCAGTGAATACTCTGGGGGTGGCTACACCTTC,CASSEYSGGGYTF
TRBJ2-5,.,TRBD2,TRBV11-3,TGTGCCAGCAGCCCTAGCGGGTCTCAAGAGACCCAGTACTTC,CASSPSGSQETQYF
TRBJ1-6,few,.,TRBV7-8,TGTGCCAGCAGCTTGGGGACGGAATATTATTCACCCCTCCACTTT,CASSLGTEYYSPLHF
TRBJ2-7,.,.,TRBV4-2,TGTGCCAGCAGCCAAGAACCAGGGGGGTACTACGAGCAGTACTTC,CASSQEPGGYYEQYF
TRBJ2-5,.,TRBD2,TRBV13,TGTGCCAGCAGCCCCGTAGGGACTAGCGGTCCGGAGACCCAGTACTTC,CASSPVGTSGPETQYF
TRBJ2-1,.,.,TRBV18,TGTGCCAGCTCACCCCCCGCGCCAAGCGAGCACTACAATGAGCAGTTCTTC,CASSPPAPSEHYNEQFF
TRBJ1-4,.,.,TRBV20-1,TGCAGTGGAGGCGAGGGCGAAAAACTGTTTTTT,CSGGEGEKLFF
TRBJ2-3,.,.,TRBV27,TGTGCCAGCAGTTTATCACCCCCCCGGGCAGATACGCAGTATTTT,CASSLSPPRADTQYF
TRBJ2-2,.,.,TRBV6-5,TGTGCCAGCAGTTACTCTCTAGCGACAGCTGCCGGGGAGCTGTTTTTT,CASSYSLATAAGELFF
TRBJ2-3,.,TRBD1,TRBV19,TGTGCCAGTAGAAAAGGTACAGGGGGATTGGCAGATACGCAGTATTTT,CASRKGTGGLADTQYF
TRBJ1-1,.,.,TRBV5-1,TGCGCCAGCAGCTTGGGGGGCGGGAACACTGAAGCTTTCTTT,CASSLGGGNTEAFF
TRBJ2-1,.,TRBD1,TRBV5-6,TGTGCCAGCAGCCCGTGGACAGGCCCGAGCTCCTACAATGAGCAGTTCTTC,CASSPWTGPSSYNEQFF
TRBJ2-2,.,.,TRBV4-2,TGTGCCAGCAGCCAAGGAGACAGTTATTACACCGGGGAGCTGTTTTTT,CASSQGDSYYTGELFF
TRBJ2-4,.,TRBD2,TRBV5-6,TGTGCCAGCAGCCCCCTCGGACTAGCGGGCACCAAAAACATTCAGTACTTC,CASSPLGLAGTKNIQYF
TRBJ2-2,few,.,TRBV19,TGTGCCAGTAGTATCCTCAGGGACGTCGGGGAGCTGTTTTTT,CASSILRDVGELFF
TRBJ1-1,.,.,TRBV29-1,TGCAGCGTTGTCGGGGATCAGGGAAAAGTCACTGAAGCTTTCTTT,CSVVGDQGKVTEAFF
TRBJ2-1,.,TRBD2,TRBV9,TGTGCCAGCAGCGTAGGTAGCGGGAGTAGTAATGAGCAGTTCTTC,CASSVGSGSSNEQFF
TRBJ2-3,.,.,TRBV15,TGTGCCACCACCTACACAGGGCCGGGGAGGAATACGCAGTATTTT,CATTYTGPGRNTQYF
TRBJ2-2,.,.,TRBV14,TGTGCCAGCAGCCACCCCTTGCCAGGGAGTACGAACACCGGGGAGCTGTTTTTT,CASSHPLPGSTNTGELFF
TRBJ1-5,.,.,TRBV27,TGTGCCAGCAGTTTATCATTTCGTGGGGATGGCAATCAGCCCCAGCATTTT,CASSLSFRGDGNQPQHF
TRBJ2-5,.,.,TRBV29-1,TGCAGCGTTCTATTGCCGGAGCGAGAGACCCAGTACTTC,CSVLLPERETQYF
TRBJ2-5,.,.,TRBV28,TGTGCCAGCTTTTCTCTTGGGGGGCCTGGAGAGACCCAGTACTTC,CASFSLGGPGETQYF
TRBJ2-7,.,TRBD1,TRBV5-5,TGTGCCAGCAGCCAGTCGTGGGGGACAGGGGCCTACGAGCAGTACTTC,CASSQSWGTGAYEQYF
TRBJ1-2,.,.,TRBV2,TGTGCCAGCAGTGCCCCAACAGGGTTGAGGGATGGCTACACCTTC,CASSAPTGLRDGYTF
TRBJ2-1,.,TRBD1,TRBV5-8,TGTGCCAGCAGTTTGACAGGGGGAGAGGAAAATGAGCAGTTCTTC,CASSLTGGEENEQFF
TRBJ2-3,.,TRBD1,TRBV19,TGTGCCAGTAGTGGGACAGTTAAGCAAGGTACGCAGTATTTT,CASSGTVKQGTQYF
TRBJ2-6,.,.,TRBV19,TGTGCCAGTACCCTTGGTTGGAGGGTTCCCTTCAACTCTGGGGCCAACGTCCTGACTTTC,CASTLGWRVPFNSGANVLTF
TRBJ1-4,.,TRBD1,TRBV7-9,TGTGCCAGCAGCTTAGCGGACAGGGGTGAAAAACTGTTTTTT,CASSLADRGEKLFF
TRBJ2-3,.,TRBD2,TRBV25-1,TGTGCCAGCAGTGTAGGAACGGGGGGTTTCACAGATACGCAGTATTTT,CASSVGTGGFTDTQYF